This is a list of T cell receptor beta chains from one sample in a study of shared clonotypes between healthy human individuals. Only in-frame clones appear in the TCRdb table, and some are missing; sequencing was by immunoSEQ multiplex PCR. The profile shows 2 million to 3 million clones, over 85% of them singletons. The source material was naive CD4+ T cells from PBMCs. Receptors were obtained from a man younger than 30 in good health. Some clones in this sample may be carry-over from other donors' samples. Each CDR3 is given with its conserved first and last residue. The order of the fields is J gene, V gene, clone size, D gene, CDR3 DNA, CDR3 protein. A D gene is named only where the DNA matches it firmly. Clone size is stated in some rows and not others, as once, few, many or a class when expanded.

j_call: TRBJ2-7
v_call: TRBV7-6
clone_size: NA
d_call: TRBD2
cdr3_nt: TGTGCCAGCAGCTTAGCGACTAGCGGGAGCTACGAGCAGTACTTC
cdr3_aa: CASSLATSGSYEQYF

j_call: TRBJ1-4
v_call: TRBV28
clone_size: NA
d_call: NA
cdr3_nt: TGTGCCAGCATAGACCCGACAACTAATGAAAAACTGTTTTTT
cdr3_aa: CASIDPTTNEKLFF

j_call: TRBJ1-5
v_call: TRBV28
clone_size: NA
d_call: NA
cdr3_nt: TGTGCCAGCAGCATATTCCCGGGTGCAGCATGGAGCAATCAGCCCCAGCATTTT
cdr3_aa: CASSIFPGAAWSNQPQHF

j_call: TRBJ2-3
v_call: TRBV25-1
clone_size: few
d_call: NA
cdr3_nt: TGTGCCAGCAGTGACGCGGGTGCAGATACGCAGTATTTT
cdr3_aa: CASSDAGADTQYF

j_call: TRBJ2-7
v_call: TRBV5-1
clone_size: NA
d_call: NA
cdr3_nt: TGCGCCAGCAGCTTCGGGGGAAGGAACGAGCAGTACTTC
cdr3_aa: CASSFGGRNEQYF

j_call: TRBJ2-3
v_call: TRBV5-1
clone_size: NA
d_call: TRBD2
cdr3_nt: TGCGCCAGCAGCTTGTCCGGGGGGGACACAGATACGCAGTATTTT
cdr3_aa: CASSLSGGDTDTQYF

j_call: TRBJ2-5
v_call: TRBV7-9
clone_size: NA
d_call: NA
cdr3_nt: TGTGCCAGCATTAAAGGAGGTGCAGGGAGGACGGGTGAGCAGTACTTC
cdr3_aa: CASIKGGAGRTGEQYF

j_call: TRBJ2-3
v_call: TRBV11-2
clone_size: NA
d_call: NA
cdr3_nt: TGTGCCAGCAGCTTCGACAGGTCCGGAGATACGCAGTATTTT
cdr3_aa: CASSFDRSGDTQYF

j_call: TRBJ2-1
v_call: TRBV9
clone_size: NA
d_call: TRBD2
cdr3_nt: TGTGCCAGCAGCGCTCGGGAGGGCACCTACAATGAGCAGTTCTTC
cdr3_aa: CASSAREGTYNEQFF

j_call: TRBJ2-7
v_call: TRBV5-1
clone_size: NA
d_call: NA
cdr3_nt: TGCGCCAGCAGCTCGGGAGAGTCCACCTACGAGCAGTACTTC
cdr3_aa: CASSSGESTYEQYF

j_call: TRBJ1-5
v_call: TRBV5-8
clone_size: NA
d_call: NA
cdr3_nt: TGTGCCAGCAGCTTTCGGTATATTGGCAATCAGCCCCAGCATTTT
cdr3_aa: CASSFRYIGNQPQHF

j_call: TRBJ2-7
v_call: TRBV6-5
clone_size: NA
d_call: TRBD2
cdr3_nt: TGTGCCAGACTTACTAGCGGGGAACTCTTC
cdr3_aa: CARLTSGELF

j_call: TRBJ2-2
v_call: TRBV11-2
clone_size: NA
d_call: TRBD2
cdr3_nt: TGTGCCAGCAGCCTGAGGCAGAGGGGACTAAACACCGGGGAGCTGTTTTTT
cdr3_aa: CASSLRQRGLNTGELFF

j_call: TRBJ2-1
v_call: TRBV7-8
clone_size: NA
d_call: TRBD2
cdr3_nt: TGTGCCAGCAGCTCCCTTGGCGGGACTACCTACAATGAGCAGTTCTTC
cdr3_aa: CASSSLGGTTYNEQFF

j_call: TRBJ2-1
v_call: TRBV28
clone_size: NA
d_call: TRBD2
cdr3_nt: TGTGCCACCCTCCGACTAGCGGGAGGGTTATTTGAGCAGTTCTTC
cdr3_aa: CATLRLAGGLFEQFF

j_call: TRBJ2-3
v_call: TRBV5-1
clone_size: NA
d_call: TRBD2
cdr3_nt: TGCGCCAGCAGCTCTAGCGGAAGCAGCGCAGATACGCAGTATTTT
cdr3_aa: CASSSSGSSADTQYF

j_call: TRBJ1-3
v_call: TRBV5-1
clone_size: NA
d_call: NA
cdr3_nt: TGCGCTAGCAGCGGGGGGGCCTACAGCTCTGGAAACACCATATATTTT
cdr3_aa: CASSGGAYSSGNTIYF

j_call: TRBJ2-1
v_call: TRBV6-1
clone_size: NA
d_call: NA
cdr3_nt: TGTGCCAGCAGTGAAGTGGCACGGCTGGATGAGCAGTTCTTC
cdr3_aa: CASSEVARLDEQFF

j_call: TRBJ2-3
v_call: TRBV19
clone_size: NA
d_call: TRBD1
cdr3_nt: TGTGCCAGTAGTCCCGGTGGGACAGGGGAACAAGCAGATACGCAGTATTTT
cdr3_aa: CASSPGGTGEQADTQYF

j_call: TRBJ2-1
v_call: TRBV27
clone_size: NA
d_call: TRBD1
cdr3_nt: TGTGCCAGCACCCCAAGGGGACAGGGTTTAAGGGTGGGCAATGAGCAGTTCTTC
cdr3_aa: CASTPRGQGLRVGNEQFF

j_call: TRBJ2-2
v_call: TRBV5-1
clone_size: NA
d_call: TRBD2
cdr3_nt: TGCGCCAGCAGCTTGGAGACTAGCGGGAGGAGGACCGGGGAGCTGTTTTTT
cdr3_aa: CASSLETSGRRTGELFF

j_call: TRBJ2-1
v_call: TRBV7-3
clone_size: NA
d_call: NA
cdr3_nt: TGTGCCAGCAGCTTAGTGGGGTCTGGTAATGAGCAGTTCTTC
cdr3_aa: CASSLVGSGNEQFF

j_call: TRBJ1-4
v_call: TRBV5-1
clone_size: NA
d_call: NA
cdr3_nt: TGCGCCAGCAACTCCTCCCCAGGGGCCGTTGAAAAACTGTTTTTT
cdr3_aa: CASNSSPGAVEKLFF

j_call: TRBJ1-4
v_call: TRBV28
clone_size: NA
d_call: NA
cdr3_nt: TGTGCCACGGGGGGGGGCAAAGGTGAAAAACTGTTTTTT
cdr3_aa: CATGGGKGEKLFF

j_call: TRBJ2-3
v_call: TRBV28
clone_size: NA
d_call: NA
cdr3_nt: TGTGCCAGCAGAGATACAGATACGCAGTATTTT
cdr3_aa: CASRDTDTQYF

j_call: TRBJ2-5
v_call: TRBV28
clone_size: NA
d_call: TRBD2
cdr3_nt: TGTGCCAGCAGTTCACCTTCGGATCCTGGGAGCGGGAGGGAGACCCAGTACTTC
cdr3_aa: CASSSPSDPGSGRETQYF

j_call: TRBJ1-5
v_call: TRBV11-2
clone_size: few
d_call: NA
cdr3_nt: TGTGCCAGCAGCTTACAGCAGCCTAGCAATCAGCCCCAGCATTTT
cdr3_aa: CASSLQQPSNQPQHF

j_call: TRBJ1-2
v_call: TRBV29-1
clone_size: NA
d_call: TRBD1
cdr3_nt: TGCAGCGTCGAGACGGGACAGGGGCCTGTTGGCTATGGCTACACCTTC
cdr3_aa: CSVETGQGPVGYGYTF

j_call: TRBJ1-4
v_call: TRBV15
clone_size: NA
d_call: NA
cdr3_nt: TGTGCCACCAGCAGAGATTTTGGGCTGGCTAATGAAAAACTGTTTTTT
cdr3_aa: CATSRDFGLANEKLFF

j_call: TRBJ1-2
v_call: TRBV7-3
clone_size: NA
d_call: NA
cdr3_nt: TGTGCCAGCAGCCGGGGGGACCCAAACTATGGCTACACCTTC
cdr3_aa: CASSRGDPNYGYTF

j_call: TRBJ2-2
v_call: TRBV18
clone_size: NA
d_call: TRBD2
cdr3_nt: TGTGCCAGCTCACCAAATGCGGGAGGAGGGACCGGGGAGCTGTTTTTT
cdr3_aa: CASSPNAGGGTGELFF

j_call: TRBJ2-3
v_call: TRBV1
clone_size: NA
d_call: NA
cdr3_nt: TGCACCAGCAGCCAGGAACTAGCGGGTGGGAGGACAGATACGCAGTATTTT
cdr3_aa: CTSSQELAGGRTDTQYF

j_call: TRBJ2-7
v_call: TRBV19
clone_size: once
d_call: NA
cdr3_nt: TGTGCCAGTAGTATCGGGCAGGGCCACGAGCAGTACTTC
cdr3_aa: CASSIGQGHEQYF

j_call: TRBJ2-7
v_call: TRBV7-9
clone_size: NA
d_call: TRBD2
cdr3_nt: TGTGCCAGCAGCTTAGATCTAGCGGGAGCTGGAGAGCAGTACTTC
cdr3_aa: CASSLDLAGAGEQYF

j_call: TRBJ2-5
v_call: TRBV5-1
clone_size: once
d_call: NA
cdr3_nt: TGCGCCAGCAGCTGGACTATATTAGAGACCCAGTACTTC
cdr3_aa: CASSWTILETQYF

j_call: TRBJ2-3
v_call: TRBV5-1
clone_size: NA
d_call: TRBD1
cdr3_nt: TGCGCCAGCAGCCATGGGACAGCCAGCGATACGCAGTATTTT
cdr3_aa: CASSHGTASDTQYF

j_call: TRBJ2-7
v_call: TRBV5-1
clone_size: NA
d_call: TRBD1
cdr3_nt: TGCGCCAGCAGCCCCGGGACAGGGGGGGGCGAGCAGTACTTC
cdr3_aa: CASSPGTGGGEQYF

j_call: TRBJ1-3
v_call: TRBV5-6
clone_size: once
d_call: NA
cdr3_nt: TGTGCCAGCAGCTCGATCAGCTCGGGAACCGGAAACACCATATATTTT
cdr3_aa: CASSSISSGTGNTIYF

j_call: TRBJ2-3
v_call: TRBV19
clone_size: NA
d_call: TRBD2
cdr3_nt: TGTGCCAGTAGTGCAAGAAGGACTAGCGCACGCACAGATACGCAGTATTTT
cdr3_aa: CASSARRTSARTDTQYF

j_call: TRBJ2-1
v_call: TRBV28
clone_size: NA
d_call: NA
cdr3_nt: TGTGCCAGCGGCGCCAAAAGGGACGATTACAATGAGCAGTTCTTC
cdr3_aa: CASGAKRDDYNEQFF

j_call: TRBJ2-1
v_call: TRBV28
clone_size: NA
d_call: NA
cdr3_nt: TGTGCCAGATTTGAGGGGCCGCGGGGCAATGAGCAGTTCTTC
cdr3_aa: CARFEGPRGNEQFF

j_call: TRBJ2-3
v_call: TRBV30
clone_size: once
d_call: NA
cdr3_nt: TGTGCCTGGAGTGAGGCAGATACGCAGTATTTT
cdr3_aa: CAWSEADTQYF

j_call: TRBJ2-1
v_call: TRBV27
clone_size: NA
d_call: NA
cdr3_nt: TGTGCCAGCAGTTTATCAGGGGAAGTCGGGACCATACCTTACAATGAGCAGTTCTTC
cdr3_aa: CASSLSGEVGTIPYNEQFF

j_call: TRBJ2-1
v_call: TRBV5-6
clone_size: NA
d_call: NA
cdr3_nt: TGTGCCAGCAGCCCCGAGGACGGGAGCTCCTACAATGAGCAGTTCTTC
cdr3_aa: CASSPEDGSSYNEQFF

j_call: TRBJ1-2
v_call: TRBV5-1
clone_size: once
d_call: NA
cdr3_nt: TGCGCCAGCAGCTTGGTGCAGGGGAGGTCAGATGGCTACACCTTC
cdr3_aa: CASSLVQGRSDGYTF

j_call: TRBJ2-7
v_call: TRBV28
clone_size: NA
d_call: NA
cdr3_nt: TGTGCCAGCAGCTCGGGAGAGTCCTACGAGCAGTACTTC
cdr3_aa: CASSSGESYEQYF